A single sample is the source of the 24 T cell receptor beta chains below, sequenced in a study of blood T cell repertoires in COVID-19. Sequenced by immunoSEQ multiplex PCR; TCRdb stores in-frame clones only, minus some. The sample contains tens of thousands of clones, about 70% of which appear only once. Input material: peripheral blood. The receptors here all came from a woman of 80 years or more with active or convalescent COVID-19.

The chain joins TRBV10-2 to TRBJ2-2, with 7 positions matching TRBD2. The CDR3 covers 13 residues. CDR1 WSHSY and CDR2 SAAADI come from the germline V gene. The ends lost 7 bases at V and 6 bases at J; junction bases unmatched: 5. The CDR3 spells CASNPRGAGELFF. The CDR3 DNA reads as TGCGCCAGCAACCCCCGGGGGGCCGGGGAGCTGTTTTTT.

This chain uses TRBV9 with TRBJ2-2, with D tentatively TRBD1 (5 bases). Per germline, CDR1 SGDLS and CDR2 YYNGEE. The CDR3 is made up of 14 amino acids. The V end lost 4 bases, the J end lost 1 base, and 8 bases lay between the germline ends. The CDR3 region is CASSTTGNTGELFF. The CDR3, as DNA: TGTGCCAGCAGCACCACAGGGAACACCGGGGAGCTGTTTTTT. Based on the CDR3 plus reference TRBV9 and TRBJ2-2, the full variable domain is DSGVTQTPKHLITATGQRVTLRCSPRSGDLSVYWYQQSLDQGLQFLIQYYNGEERAKGNILERFSAQQFPDLHSELNLSSLELGDSALYFCASSTTGNTGELFFGEGSRLTVL.

The genes are TRBV28 and TRBJ2-1; a possible D gene is TRBD1 (7 bases). V lost 5 bases and J lost 5, with 19 bases in between. The CDR3 is made up of 16 amino acids. Germline CDR1 MDHEN, CDR2 SYDVKM. The CDR3 here is CASSPTGDRRNNEQFF. The CDR3 nucleotides read TGTGCCAGCAGTCCGACGGGGGACAGAAGAAACAATGAGCAGTTCTTC.

As for this clone: The junction differs from germline at one of its ends, possibly a read error. The V call is TRBV2, the J call TRBJ1-4; 7 bases line up with TRBD1. The germline V gene encodes CDR1 SNHLY and CDR2 FYNNEI. The CDR3 is made up of 13 amino acids. This chain's CDR3 is CARRDRGNEKLFF. In DNA, the CDR3 is TGTGCCCGCAGGGACAGAGGTAATGAAAAACTGTTTTTT.

The chain links TRBV28 to TRBJ1-5, with D maybe TRBD1 (5 bases). V was shortened by 3 bases and J by 1 base, with 10 bases between the two germline ends. The CDR3 consists of 15 residues. Germline V gives CDR1 MDHEN, CDR2 SYDVKM. The CDR3 DNA is TGTGCCAGCAGTTTCGGGACTGAGAGCAATCAGCCCCAGCATTTT. As protein: CASSFGTESNQPQHF. Full variable domain (missing parts from reference TRBV28 and TRBJ1-5): DVKVTQSSRYLVKRTGEKVFLECVQDMDHENMFWYRQDPGLGLRLIYFSYDVKMKEKGDIPEGYSVSREKKERFSLILESASTNQTSMYLCASSFGTESNQPQHFGDGTRLSIL.

The gene calls are TRBV7-8 and TRBJ2-1; 8 bases fit TRBD1. CDR1 is SGHVS and CDR2 is FQNEAQ in the germline V gene. The CDR3 loop spans 14 amino acids. The V and J ends lost 3 bases and 5 bases, in that order; junction bases with no gene match: 3. CDR3 in amino acids: CASSFSDRDNEQFF. As DNA, the CDR3 is TGTGCCAGCAGCTTCTCGGACAGGGACAATGAGCAGTTCTTC.

Here the CDR3 DNA reads TGTGCCAGCAGCTTAAGGGGGTCCACAGATACGCAGTATTTT. Its translation: CASSLRGSTDTQYF. The chain combines TRBV7-2 with TRBJ2-3, with TRBD1 as a possible D gene (6 bases). CDR3 size: 14 residues. The germline CDR1 and CDR2 sequences are SGHTA and FQGNSA. Deletions cut 2 bases from V and 2 bases from J, with 8 bases between.

The chain combines TRBV30 with TRBJ1-5, with TRBD1 matching over 8 bases. Germline CDR1 and CDR2: GTSNPN and SVGIG (reference sequence). The CDR3 has 13 residues. The V and J ends lost 5 bases and 2 bases, in that order; junction bases with no gene match: 2. CDR3 bases: TGTGCCTGGGAGACAGGGGGCAATCAGCCCCAGCATTTT. This codes for CAWETGGNQPQHF.

The chain has TRBV7-8 and TRBJ1-1, with D unresolved. CDR1 and CDR2 (germline): SGHVS, FQNEAQ. The CDR3 runs 15 residues. V was shortened by 4 bases and J by 6 bases, with 18 bases between the two germline ends. The chain's CDR3 is CASSSYGVKRAEAFF. CDR3 in DNA: TGTGCCAGCAGCTCCTACGGGGTTAAGCGCGCTGAAGCTTTCTTT. The entire variable domain, with the rest obtained from reference TRBV7-8 and TRBJ1-1, is as follows: GAGVSQSPRYKVAKRGQDVALRCDPISGHVSLFWYQQALGQGPEFLTYFQNEAQLDKSGLPSDRFFAERPEGSVSTLKIQRTQQEDSAVYLCASSSYGVKRAEAFFGQGTRLTVV.

This clone turned up a few times. The DNA of the CDR3 is TGTGCCAGCAGCCTCGAGAGGGGGCGGAACACTGAAGCTTTCTTT. The encoded protein is CASSLERGRNTEAFF. The rearrangement joins TRBV5-4 to TRBJ1-1, with TRBD1 matching 7 bases. The ends lost 4 bases at V and 1 base at J; junction bases unmatched: 7. Germline CDR1 reads SGHNT; CDR2 reads YYREEE (reference sequence). The CDR3 has 15 residues.

V is TRBV7-8 and J is TRBJ1-1; 7 nucleotides line up with TRBD1. Germline V gene sequence: CDR1 SGHVS, CDR2 FQNEAQ. The CDR3 spans 15 residues. V shed 5 bases and J 0 bases; nucleotides not matched to a gene: 6. The CDR3 nucleotides read TGTGCCAGCAGCACTCCACAGGGGTTGAACACTGAAGCTTTCTTT. Protein product: CASSTPQGLNTEAFF. Supplemented by reference TRBV7-8 and TRBJ1-1, the full variable domain reads GAGVSQSPRYKVAKRGQDVALRCDPISGHVSLFWYQQALGQGPEFLTYFQNEAQLDKSGLPSDRFFAERPEGSVSTLKIQRTQQEDSAVYLCASSTPQGLNTEAFFGQGTRLTVV.

The CDR3 bases are TGTGCCAGCAGCCCCGGGGTAGCGGGGTTCCAAGAGACCCAGTACTTC. Translating it yields CASSPGVAGFQETQYF. The V and J genes are TRBV9 and TRBJ2-5; 8 nucleotides agree with TRBD2. J was trimmed by 1 base and V by 4 bases; bases with no gene match: 9. CDR1 is SGDLS and CDR2 is YYNGEE in the germline V gene. The CDR3 is 16 residues long. Based on the CDR3 plus reference TRBV9 and TRBJ2-5, the full variable domain is DSGVTQTPKHLITATGQRVTLRCSPRSGDLSVYWYQQSLDQGLQFLIQYYNGEERAKGNILERFSAQQFPDLHSELNLSSLELGDSALYFCASSPGVAGFQETQYFGPGTRLLVL.

The J gene is TRBJ1-3, the V gene TRBV5-5; 7 bases agree with TRBD1. The CDR3 totals 15 residues. From germline, CDR1 is SGHKS and CDR2 YYEKEE (reference sequence). V trimming: 4 bases; J trimming: 3 bases; junction bases outside the gene matches: 7. CDR3 protein: CASSPIQGVGNTIYF. CDR3 DNA sequence: TGTGCCAGCAGCCCCATCCAGGGGGTTGGAAACACCATATATTTT.

The rearrangement uses TRBV5-8 and TRBJ1-2; no definite D call. The V end was cut by 1 base, the J end by 0 bases, with 10 bases between. Germline-derived CDR1 and CDR2 are SGHTS and YDEGEE. This CDR3 is 15 amino acids long. CDR3: CASSLTYPANYGYTF. DNA of the CDR3: TGTGCCAGCAGCTTGACCTACCCCGCTAACTATGGCTACACCTTC.

This sequence joins TRBV4-3 and TRBJ2-3; D is ambiguous. The germline V and J ends were trimmed by 6 bases and 5 bases, with 12 bases remaining between them. CDR1 and CDR2 (germline): LGHNA, YSLEER. The CDR3 extends over 13 amino acids. The CDR3 bases are TGCGCCAGCAGATACAGAAAACGAGATACGCAGTATTTT. The encoded protein is CASRYRKRDTQYF.

J is TRBJ1-5 and V is TRBV18, with D unclear. The CDR3 spans 13 residues. Germline V gene sequence: CDR1 KGHSH, CDR2 LQKENI. Trimming left V 6 bases short and J 5 bases short, with 11 bases between. Here the CDR3 DNA reads TGTGCCAGCTCCCCCGACCGGGATCAGCCCCAGCATTTT. Its protein product is CASSPDRDQPQHF.

The J gene is TRBJ2-3, the V gene TRBV10-1; 8 bases line up with TRBD2. In germline, CDR1 is WNHNN, CDR2 SYGVQD (reference sequence). The junction had 10 bases not matched to a gene; V was cut back by 10 bases and J by 4 bases. This CDR3 is 14 amino acids long. CDR3 sequence: CATSYGGASDTQYF. The CDR3 nucleotides read TGCGCCACAAGCTACGGGGGGGCCTCAGATACGCAGTATTTT.

The chain recombines TRBV19 with TRBJ1-5; a possible D gene is TRBD1 (6 bases). Trimming pared 6 bases from V and 1 base from J, leaving 16 bases between. There are 16 residues in the CDR3. Per the germline V gene, CDR1 is LNHDA and CDR2 is SQIVND (reference sequence). The chain's CDR3 is CASRSWGTGSNQPQHF. CDR3 DNA sequence: TGTGCCAGTAGATCATGGGGAACAGGGAGCAATCAGCCCCAGCATTTT.

The chain has TRBV7-2 and TRBJ2-1; 8 bases line up with TRBD2. Germline V lookup: CDR1 SGHTA, CDR2 FQGNSA. The V and J ends lost 6 bases and 4 bases, in that order; junction bases with no gene match: 11. The CDR3 is made up of 16 amino acids. This chain's CDR3 is CASRYGGEGAYNEQFF. CDR3 nucleotides: TGTGCCAGCAGATACGGGGGGGAAGGTGCTTACAATGAGCAGTTCTTC.

V and J are TRBV5-6 and TRBJ1-6; 7 nucleotides line up with TRBD1. V gave up 1 base and J gave up 4 bases; unmatched junction bases: 8. CDR1 and CDR2 from the germline V gene are SGHDT and YYEEEE. The CDR3 totals 17 residues. The CDR3 DNA sequence: TGTGCCAGCAGCTTGTTGAGGAACAGGGGTTATAATTCACCCCTCCACTTT. It specifies CASSLLRNRGYNSPLHF.

The chain couples TRBV28 to TRBJ1-5; no reliable D call. The CDR3 loop spans 13 amino acids. V lost 2 bases and J lost 4, with 6 bases in between. Germline loops: CDR1 MDHEN, CDR2 SYDVKM. CDR3 in amino acids: CASSLVPNQPQHF. DNA for the CDR3: TGTGCCAGCAGTTTAGTCCCGAATCAGCCCCAGCATTTT.

This clone appeared a single time. The chain is built from TRBV20-1 and TRBJ2-2; 9 nucleotides agree with TRBD1. This CDR3 spans 15 amino acids. J gave up 1 base and V 3 bases, and 3 bases lay outside the gene matches. Germline CDR1 and CDR2: DFQATT and SNEGSKA (reference sequence). CDR3 loop: CSASGTGRNTGELFF. The DNA of the CDR3 is TGCAGTGCTAGTGGGACAGGGAGGAACACCGGGGAGCTGTTTTTT.

This chain connects TRBV25-1 to TRBJ1-2; D unresolved. Trimming stripped 1 base from V and 4 bases from J, with 13 bases between. Germline CDR1 is MGHDK and CDR2 is SYGVNS. CDR3 length: 15 amino acids. The chain's CDR3 is CASSELVGLTYGYTF. Here the CDR3 DNA reads TGTGCCAGCAGTGAATTAGTGGGCCTGACCTATGGCTACACCTTC.

In this sample, this clone turned up a few times. The chain uses TRBV19 and TRBJ2-1, with TRBD1 as a possible D gene (6 bases). The CDR3 contains 13 residues. The V end lost 3 bases, the J end lost 7 bases, and 10 bases lay between the germline ends. Germline V lookup: CDR1 LNHDA, CDR2 SQIVND (reference sequence). This CDR3 reads CASSIAQGNEQFF. The CDR3 DNA is TGTGCCAGTAGTATTGCCCAGGGGAATGAGCAGTTCTTC.